The 11 T cell receptor beta chains below were found in one sample sequenced in a study of blood T cell repertoires in COVID-19. The table came from immunoSEQ multiplex PCR; TCRdb's copy has only in-frame clones and leaves some out. The sample has some 380,000 clones, 85% to 90% seen once. Sample: peripheral blood. The receptors originated from a man younger than 30 with active or convalescent COVID-19.

Notes on this clone: Other DNA sequences in the same sample also yield this CDR3. The V and J genes are TRBV29-1 and TRBJ2-7; no definite D call. The CDR3 sequence is 11 residues long. CDR1 is SQVTM, CDR2 ANQGSEA, per germline. Between the trimmed V and J ends, which lost 4 bases and 3 bases, there was a span of 7 bases. CDR3 DNA sequence: TGCAGCGTTGTATCCGGCTACGAGCAGTACTTC. This sequence encodes CSVVSGYEQYF.

CDR3 amino acids: CASLKQGNNYGYTF. The CDR3 nucleotides read TGTGCCAGCTTAAAACAGGGTAATAACTATGGCTACACCTTC. V usage is TRBV2 and J usage is TRBJ1-2; D might be TRBD1 (6 bases). CDR3 length: 14 amino acids. V lost 8 bases, J lost 1 base, and 14 bases lay in between. Looked up from germline, CDR1 is SNHLY and CDR2 is FYNNEI.

The chain uses TRBV19 and TRBJ2-7; TRBD2 matches 9 bases. The CDR3 has 14 residues. After removal of 3 bases from V and 2 bases from J, the junction contained 2 bases not matched to a gene. CDR1 LNHDA and CDR2 SQIVND come from the germline V gene (reference sequence). CDR3: CASSMTSGPYEQYF. The CDR3 region has the DNA TGTGCCAGTAGTATGACTAGCGGCCCCTACGAGCAGTACTTC.

The genes are TRBV5-1 and TRBJ1-1; D is possibly TRBD1 (5 bases). Deletions cut 6 bases from V and 1 base from J, with 16 bases between. The CDR3 sequence is 15 residues long. Germline V gene data show CDR1 as SGHRS and CDR2 as YFSETQ. The CDR3 region has the DNA TGCGCCAGCAAGCTCCAGGGCGCGCGGAACACTGAAGCTTTCTTT. Protein product: CASKLQGARNTEAFF.

V is TRBV18 and J is TRBJ1-5; 7 bases are a match to TRBD1. V gave up 1 base and J gave up 2 bases; unmatched junction bases: 2. The CDR3 contains 15 residues. The germline V gene encodes CDR1 KGHSH and CDR2 LQKENI. The CDR3 DNA reads TGTGCCAGCTCACCACTCACAGGGGGCAATCAGCCCCAGCATTTT. It encodes CASSPLTGGNQPQHF.

This clone has just one count. The chain recombines TRBV23-1 with TRBJ2-7; TRBD1 matches at 11 bases. TRBV23-1 is noted as an ORF with a role that remains uncertain. This CDR3 region has 18 residues. With V trimmed by 2 bases and J by 1 base, 10 bases remained unmatched. The CDR3 coding sequence is TGCGCCAGCAGTCAAGATTACTACCGGGACAGGGGGTCCTACGAGCAGTACTTC. Amino acid sequence: CASSQDYYRDRGSYEQYF.

The chain carries TRBV9 and TRBJ1-2; 9 positions match TRBD1. The ends lost 3 bases at V and 4 bases at J; junction bases unmatched: 7. Germline CDR1 reads SGDLS; CDR2 reads YYNGEE. The CDR3 loop spans 15 amino acids. DNA for the CDR3: TGTGCCAGCAGCGCTATAACAGGGGGCGGCTATGGCTACACCTTC. Its protein product is CASSAITGGGYGYTF.

The chain is built from TRBV7-2 and TRBJ1-5; 7 positions agree with TRBD1. The CDR3 extends over 16 amino acids. Germline V gene lookup returns CDR1 SGHTA and CDR2 FQGNSA. J lost 3 bases, V lost 5 bases, and 10 bases had no gene match. CDR3 residues: CASSLNSGTANQPQHF. The CDR3, as DNA: TGTGCCAGCAGCCTCAACTCCGGGACAGCCAATCAGCCCCAGCATTTT.

The chain links TRBV28 to TRBJ2-5; a weak D match, TRBD1 (6 bases). Deletions cut 7 bases from V and 1 base from J, with 16 bases between. Germline CDR1 and CDR2: MDHEN and SYDVKM. CDR3 length equals 15 residues. The CDR3 spells CASNEWTELQETQYF. In DNA, the CDR3 is TGTGCCAGCAACGAATGGACAGAGCTCCAAGAGACCCAGTACTTC.

The V call is TRBV2, the J call TRBJ1-3, with 7 positions matching TRBD1. With 2 bases clipped from V and 7 bases from J, the junction kept 8 bases outside the gene matches. Germline V CDR1 and CDR2: SNHLY, FYNNEI. The CDR3 runs 15 residues. The CDR3 coding sequence is TGTGCCAGCAGTGAATACCAGACAGGGAGGAACACCATATATTTT. It yields the protein CASSEYQTGRNTIYF.

Only a few counts were recorded for this clone. The chain links TRBV7-8 to TRBJ1-2; no clear D gene. The CDR3 runs 14 residues. Germline lookup yields CDR1 SGHVS and CDR2 FQNEAQ. CDR3 loop: CATKVAGVNYGYTF. CDR3 DNA sequence: TGTGCTACCAAGGTTGCCGGGGTGAACTATGGCTACACCTTC.